The 7 T cell receptor beta chains below were found in one sample sequenced in a study of cytomegalovirus exposure and HLA in healthy donors. Use of 60 Vbeta and 13 Jbeta primers characterized the PCR. TCRdb's table, derived via immunoSEQ multiplex PCR, lists solely in-frame clones and lacks some. The sample lists 90,000 to 100,000 clones; approximately 69% were seen once. Source material: PBMCs. These receptor sequences come from a boy between 10 and 17 years old in good health and CMV-seropositive.

The chain links TRBV18 to TRBJ2-5, with D perhaps matching TRBD2 (5 bases). Trimming shortened V by 8 bases and J by 5 bases, and 18 bases separated the two germline ends. The germline V gene has CDR1 KGHSH and CDR2 LQKENI. CDR3 length equals 14 residues. In DNA, the CDR3 is TGTGCCAGCCTCGGGCCGGCGGGCGGCGAGACCCAGTACTTC. Residues: CASLGPAGGETQYF.

The rearrangement uses TRBV9 and TRBJ2-3; D is unclear. Trimming shortened V by 4 bases and J by 0 bases, and 15 bases separated the two germline ends. Germline V gene sequence: CDR1 SGDLS, CDR2 YYNGEE. This CDR3 region has 16 residues. CDR3 sequence (DNA): TGTGCCAGCAGCCTAGGTCGGAGAACTAGCACAGATACGCAGTATTTT. This encodes CASSLGRRTSTDTQYF. Filled out from reference TRBV9 and TRBJ2-3, the complete variable domain reads DSGVTQTPKHLITATGQRVTLRCSPRSGDLSVYWYQQSLDQGLQFLIQYYNGEERAKGNILERFSAQQFPDLHSELNLSSLELGDSALYFCASSLGRRTSTDTQYFGPGTRLTVL.

A few counts support this clone. The V and J genes are TRBV4-2 and TRBJ1-5, with 7 bases matching TRBD1. With V trimmed by 0 bases and J by 0 bases, 8 bases remained unmatched. This CDR3 has 18 residues. Germline V gives CDR1 LGHNA, CDR2 YNFKEQ. The CDR3 region is CASSQDAEQGLSNQPQHF. The CDR3 DNA reads TGTGCCAGCAGCCAAGACGCCGAACAGGGGCTTAGCAATCAGCCCCAGCATTTT.

This clone has a handful of counts. The V and J genes are TRBV7-9 and TRBJ1-1; a possible D gene is TRBD1 (5 bases). In germline, CDR1 is SEHNR, CDR2 FQNEAQ (reference sequence). V gave up 4 bases and J gave up 1 base, with 13 bases separating them. The CDR3 is made up of 15 amino acids. CDR3 bases: TGTGCCAGCAGCTCGTTACCACAGGAGAACACTGAAGCTTTCTTT. Its protein product is CASSSLPQENTEAFF.

The chain employs TRBV9 and TRBJ1-2; weak D call: TRBD1 (6 bases). The length of the CDR3 is 15 residues. Germline CDR1 reads SGDLS; CDR2 reads YYNGEE. The V gene lost 2 bases and the J gene lost 3 bases, with 14 bases spanning the gap. The CDR3 sequence is CASSVYPGVDYGYTF. The CDR3 DNA is TGTGCCAGCAGCGTCTATCCAGGGGTTGACTATGGCTACACCTTC.

The rearrangement uses TRBV29-1 and TRBJ2-2, with D unclear. Per the germline V gene, CDR1 is SQVTM and CDR2 is ANQGSEA. The V gene lost 3 bases and the J gene lost 0 bases, with 11 bases spanning the gap. The CDR3 is 15 residues long. The CDR3 loop is CSVEVSRTNTGELFF. CDR3 coding DNA: TGCAGCGTTGAGGTCTCCAGGACGAACACCGGGGAGCTGTTTTTT.

V is TRBV13 and J is TRBJ1-3, with a tentative D call TRBD1 (6 bases). The CDR3 totals 16 residues. Trimming removed 4 bases at V and 0 bases at J, with 13 bases between. The V gene's germline CDR1 is PRHDT and CDR2 FYEKMQ (reference sequence). The CDR3 DNA reads as TGTGCCAGCAGCTCGAGACAGGAGAGCTCTGGAAACACCATATATTTT. As protein: CASSSRQESSGNTIYF.